Each of the 12 T cell receptor beta chains below was sequenced from the same sample in a study of blood T cell repertoires in COVID-19. This table comes from immunoSEQ multiplex PCR, and its TCRdb copy is limited to in-frame clones, with some not included. The sample contains 150,000 to 200,000 clones, around 87% of which appear only once. Material: peripheral blood. The receptors originated from a man between 50 and 59 years old with acute or convalescent COVID-19.

The chain has TRBV6-2 or TRBV6-3 and TRBJ2-5; D is ambiguous. From germline, CDR1 is MNHEY and CDR2 SVGEGT. Deletions cut 6 bases from V and 1 base from J, with 9 bases between. The CDR3 consists of 13 residues. Here the CDR3 DNA reads TGTGCCAGCAGGCCTCTCGGCCAAGAGACCCAGTACTTC. The encoded protein is CASRPLGQETQYF.

The J gene is TRBJ1-5, the V gene TRBV4-2, with 9 bases matching TRBD1. The germline gives CDR1 LGHNA, CDR2 YNFKEQ. J gave up 4 bases and V 1 base, and 8 bases lay outside the gene matches. This CDR3 has 17 amino acids. CDR3 DNA sequence: TGTGCCAGCAGCCAAGCCCCAACCGGGACAGGGAATCAGCCCCAGCATTTT. It specifies CASSQAPTGTGNQPQHF.

The genes are TRBV19 and TRBJ2-2, with 7 bases matching TRBD1. The V and J ends lost 6 bases and 1 base, in that order; junction bases with no gene match: 5. The CDR3 consists of 15 residues. Germline assignment: CDR1 LNHDA and CDR2 SQIVND (reference sequence). The CDR3 DNA sequence: TGTGCCAGTAGAACAGGGGCCCTGAACACCGGGGAGCTGTTTTTT. Its translation: CASRTGALNTGELFF. The variable domain in full, completed from reference TRBV19 and TRBJ2-2, reads DGGITQSPKYLFRKEGQNVTLSCEQNLNHDAMYWYRQDPGQGLRLIYYSQIVNDFQKGDIAEGYSVSREKKESFPLTVTSAQKNPTAFYLCASRTGALNTGELFFGEGSRLTVL.

The gene calls are TRBV6-5 and TRBJ2-3; no definite D call. Germline lookup yields CDR1 MNHEY and CDR2 SVGAGI. The V gene lost 6 bases and the J gene lost 5 bases, with 12 bases spanning the gap. This CDR3 has 13 amino acids. The CDR3 region is CASSDISEDTQYF. CDR3 bases: TGTGCCAGCAGCGACATCTCAGAAGATACGCAGTATTTT.

J is TRBJ2-3 and V is TRBV19; TRBD2 agrees at 7 bases. CDR1 and CDR2 from the germline V gene are LNHDA and SQIVND (reference sequence). The ends lost 3 bases at V and 4 bases at J; junction bases unmatched: 7. The CDR3 is 15 residues long. CDR3 nucleotides: TGTGCCAGTAGTATCCAGCGGGGTTTAGCAGATACGCAGTATTTT. Residues: CASSIQRGLADTQYF.

The chain employs TRBV24-1 and TRBJ2-3; D possibly corresponds to TRBD1 (7 bases). The CDR3 is 17 residues long. Germline V gene sequence: CDR1 KGHDR, CDR2 SFDVKD. V lost 9 bases and J lost 1, with 22 bases in between. The CDR3 region is CATQENPGGLGTDTQYF. The CDR3 DNA reads TGTGCCACCCAAGAAAACCCAGGGGGACTTGGCACAGATACGCAGTATTTT.

The DNA for the CDR3 is TGTGCCAGCAACAGGGGAGTTCGGGACGAGCAGTACTTC. Its translation is CASNRGVRDEQYF. The chain uses TRBV28 and TRBJ2-7; the match to TRBD1 covers 7 bases. Germline CDR1 and CDR2: MDHEN and SYDVKM. V dropped 7 bases and J dropped 5; count of bases not matched to a gene: 8. The CDR3 is made up of 13 amino acids.

V is TRBV5-4 and J is TRBJ1-3; TRBD1 matches 7 bases. CDR1 SGHNT and CDR2 YYREEE come from the germline V gene (reference sequence). The CDR3 has 16 residues. V gave up 3 bases and J gave up 9 bases; unmatched junction bases: 15. The CDR3 sequence: CASSWGTTGYESTIYF. In DNA form, the CDR3 reads TGTGCCAGCAGCTGGGGGACGACAGGGTACGAAAGCACCATATATTTT. Variable domain in full (rest from reference TRBV5-4 and TRBJ1-3): ETGVTQSPTHLIKTRGQQVTLRCSSQSGHNTVSWYQQALGQGPQFIFQYYREEENGRGNFPPRFSGLQFPNYSSELNVNALELDDSALYLCASSWGTTGYESTIYFGEGSWLTVV.

The chain joins TRBV9 to TRBJ2-1; D ambiguous. Trimming cost V 4 bases and J 7 bases, with 15 bases left between them. Germline V lookup: CDR1 SGDLS, CDR2 YYNGEE. CDR3 length: 14 amino acids. CDR3 coding DNA: TGTGCCAGCAGCCCCCCTAACCGCCTAAATGAGCAGTTCTTC. This sequence encodes CASSPPNRLNEQFF. Combining the CDR3 with reference TRBV9 and TRBJ2-1 gives the whole variable domain DSGVTQTPKHLITATGQRVTLRCSPRSGDLSVYWYQQSLDQGLQFLIQYYNGEERAKGNILERFSAQQFPDLHSELNLSSLELGDSALYFCASSPPNRLNEQFFGPGTRLTVL.

The chain joins TRBV7-8 to TRBJ2-2; 12 bases match TRBD1. The CDR3 has 17 residues. Germline V gene lookup returns CDR1 SGHVS and CDR2 FQNEAQ. The trim removed 5 bases at V and 3 bases at J, leaving 7 bases unmatched. The DNA of the CDR3 is TGTGCCAGCAGCGGGGGACAGGGGGCGGTCCACACCGGGGAGCTGTTTTTT. It codes for CASSGGQGAVHTGELFF.

The rearrangement joins TRBV10-3 to TRBJ2-1; 8 nucleotides agree with TRBD1. Looked up from germline, CDR1 is ENHRY and CDR2 is SYGVKD. This CDR3 is 16 amino acids long. V shed 4 bases, J shed 4 bases, and the junction held 9 bases outside the gene matches. CDR3 nucleotide sequence: TGTGCCATCAGTGGGGCAGGGGGCGTACTTTACAATGAGCAGTTCTTC. Translating it yields CAISGAGGVLYNEQFF.

This clone was seen only once. The chain uses TRBV3-1 (or the pseudogene TRBV3-2) and TRBJ1-3; D gene uncertain. Trimming shortened V by 0 bases and J by 2 bases, and 14 bases separated the two germline ends. This CDR3 is built from 17 residues. Germline V gene lookup returns CDR1 LGHDT and CDR2 YNNKEL (reference sequence). CDR3 nucleotides: TGTGCCAGCAGCCAAGAGAAGGAAACGGGGACTGGAAACACCATATATTTT. As protein: CASSQEKETGTGNTIYF.